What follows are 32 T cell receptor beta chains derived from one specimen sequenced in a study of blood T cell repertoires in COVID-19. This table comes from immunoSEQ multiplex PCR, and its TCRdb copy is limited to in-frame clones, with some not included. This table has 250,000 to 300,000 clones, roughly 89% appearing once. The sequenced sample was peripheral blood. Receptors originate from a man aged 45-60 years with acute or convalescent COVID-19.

CDR3 sequence reads: CATSRDGSGDNEQFF. CDR3 in DNA: TGTGCCACCAGCAGAGATGGGTCCGGGGACAATGAGCAGTTCTTC. The chain combines TRBV15 with TRBJ2-1, with D possibly being TRBD2 (5 bases). Germline V CDR1 and CDR2: LNHNV, YYDKDF (reference sequence). Trimming took 0 bases from V and 5 from J, leaving 11 bases between them. CDR3 length: 15 amino acids. Supplemented by reference TRBV15 and TRBJ2-1, the full variable domain reads DAMVIQNPRYQVTQFGKPVTLSCSQTLNHNVMYWYQQKSSQAPKLLFHYYDKDFNNEADTPDNFQSRRPNTSFCFLDIRSPGLGDTAMYLCATSRDGSGDNEQFFGPGTRLTVL.

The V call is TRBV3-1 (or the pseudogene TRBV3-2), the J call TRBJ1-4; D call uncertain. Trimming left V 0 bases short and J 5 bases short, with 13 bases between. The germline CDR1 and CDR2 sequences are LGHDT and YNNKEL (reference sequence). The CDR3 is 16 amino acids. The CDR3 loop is CASSQDVNRQNEKLFF. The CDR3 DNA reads TGTGCCAGCAGCCAAGATGTGAACAGACAAAATGAAAAACTGTTTTTT.

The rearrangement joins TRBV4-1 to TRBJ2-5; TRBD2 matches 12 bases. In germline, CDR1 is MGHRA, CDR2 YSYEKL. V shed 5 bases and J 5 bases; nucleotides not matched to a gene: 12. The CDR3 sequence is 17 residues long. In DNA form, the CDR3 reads TGCGCCAGCAGCTACGGACTAGCGGGGCCCTCGCGGGAGACCCAGTACTTC. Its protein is CASSYGLAGPSRETQYF.

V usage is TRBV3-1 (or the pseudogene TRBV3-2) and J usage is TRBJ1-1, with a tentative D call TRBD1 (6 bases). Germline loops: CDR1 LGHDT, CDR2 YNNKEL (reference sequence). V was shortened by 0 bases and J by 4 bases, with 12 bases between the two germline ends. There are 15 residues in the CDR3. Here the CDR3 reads CASSQEFLGGTEAFF. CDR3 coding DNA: TGTGCCAGCAGCCAAGAATTCTTAGGGGGCACTGAAGCTTTCTTT.

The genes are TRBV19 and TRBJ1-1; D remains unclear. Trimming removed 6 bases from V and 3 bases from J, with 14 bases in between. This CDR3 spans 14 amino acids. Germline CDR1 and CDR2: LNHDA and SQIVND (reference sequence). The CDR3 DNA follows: TGTGCCAGTAGACCCCCGCGAGGTGACACTGAAGCTTTCTTT. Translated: CASRPPRGDTEAFF.

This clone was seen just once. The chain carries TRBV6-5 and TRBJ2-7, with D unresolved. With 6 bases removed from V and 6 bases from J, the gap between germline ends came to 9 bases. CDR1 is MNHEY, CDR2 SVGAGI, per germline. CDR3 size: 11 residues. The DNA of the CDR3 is TGTGCCAGCAGGAGCTCGGGCGAGCAGTACTTC. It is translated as CASRSSGEQYF.

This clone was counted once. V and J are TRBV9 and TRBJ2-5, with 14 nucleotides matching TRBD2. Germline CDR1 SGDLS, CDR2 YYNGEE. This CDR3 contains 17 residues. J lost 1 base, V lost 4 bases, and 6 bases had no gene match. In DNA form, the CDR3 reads TGTGCCAGCAGCCCAGGGACTAGCGGGGGACTCCAAGAGACCCAGTACTTC. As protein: CASSPGTSGGLQETQYF.

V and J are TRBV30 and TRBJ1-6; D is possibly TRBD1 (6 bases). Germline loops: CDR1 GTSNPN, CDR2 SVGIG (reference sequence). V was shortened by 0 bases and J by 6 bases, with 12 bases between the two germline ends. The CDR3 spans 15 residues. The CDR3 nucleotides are TGTGCCTGGAGTGTACTAACAGGGTTTAATTCACCCCTCCACTTT. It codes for CAWSVLTGFNSPLHF.

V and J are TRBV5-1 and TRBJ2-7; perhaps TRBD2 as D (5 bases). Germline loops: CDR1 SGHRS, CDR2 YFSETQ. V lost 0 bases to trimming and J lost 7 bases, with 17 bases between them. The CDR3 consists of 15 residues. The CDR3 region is CASSLAGGLMGEQYF. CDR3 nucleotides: TGCGCCAGCAGCTTGGCCGGCGGGCTGATGGGGGAGCAGTACTTC. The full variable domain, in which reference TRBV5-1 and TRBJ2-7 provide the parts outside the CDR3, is KAGVTQTPRYLIKTRGQQVTLSCSPISGHRSVSWYQQTPGQGLQFLFEYFSETQRNKGNFPGRFSGRQFSNSRSEMNVSTLELGDSALYLCASSLAGGLMGEQYFGPGTRLTVT.

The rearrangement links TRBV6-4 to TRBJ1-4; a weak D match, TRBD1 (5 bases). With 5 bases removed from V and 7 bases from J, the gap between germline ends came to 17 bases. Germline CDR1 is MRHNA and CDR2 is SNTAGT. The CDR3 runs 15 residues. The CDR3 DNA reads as TGTGCCAGCAGTTTACGGGGGGACGCTACTGAAAAACTGTTTTTT. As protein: CASSLRGDATEKLFF.

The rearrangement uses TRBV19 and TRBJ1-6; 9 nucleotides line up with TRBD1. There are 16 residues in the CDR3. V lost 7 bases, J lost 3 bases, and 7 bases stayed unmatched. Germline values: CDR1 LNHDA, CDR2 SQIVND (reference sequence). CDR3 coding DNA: TGTGCCAGTACCCCGGGACAGGGAATCTATAATTCACCCCTCCACTTT. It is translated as CASTPGQGIYNSPLHF.

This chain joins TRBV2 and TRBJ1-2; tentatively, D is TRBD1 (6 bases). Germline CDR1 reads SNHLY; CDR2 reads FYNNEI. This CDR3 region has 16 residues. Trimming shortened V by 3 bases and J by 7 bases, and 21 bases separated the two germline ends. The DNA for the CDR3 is TGTGCCAGCAGTGAGGATTGGAAGGGGGACGTGGGTGGCTACACCTTC. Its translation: CASSEDWKGDVGGYTF.

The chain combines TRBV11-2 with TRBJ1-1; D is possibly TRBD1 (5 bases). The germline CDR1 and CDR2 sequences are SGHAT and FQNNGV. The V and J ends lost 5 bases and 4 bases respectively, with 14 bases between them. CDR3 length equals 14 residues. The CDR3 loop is CASSRQGPSTEAFF. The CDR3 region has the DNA TGTGCCAGCAGCCGTCAGGGCCCGAGCACTGAAGCTTTCTTT. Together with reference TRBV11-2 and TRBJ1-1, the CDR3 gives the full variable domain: EAGVAQSPRYKIIEKRQSVAFWCNPISGHATLYWYQQILGQGPKLLIQFQNNGVVDDSQLPKDRFSAERLKGVDSTLKIQPAKLEDSAVYLCASSRQGPSTEAFFGQGTRLTVV.

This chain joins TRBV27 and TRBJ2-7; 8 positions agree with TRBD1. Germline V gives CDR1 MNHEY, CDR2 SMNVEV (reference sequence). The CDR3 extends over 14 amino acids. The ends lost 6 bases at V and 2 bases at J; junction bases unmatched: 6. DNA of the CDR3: TGTGCCAGCAGCCCGACAGGGGCTCCCTACGAGCAGTACTTC. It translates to CASSPTGAPYEQYF.

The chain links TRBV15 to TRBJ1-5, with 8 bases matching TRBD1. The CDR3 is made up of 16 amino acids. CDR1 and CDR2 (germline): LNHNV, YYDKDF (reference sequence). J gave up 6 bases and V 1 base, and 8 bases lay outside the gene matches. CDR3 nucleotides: TGTGCCACCAGCAGAGGGACAGGGATAATAAGTCAGCCCCAGCATTTT. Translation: CATSRGTGIISQPQHF.

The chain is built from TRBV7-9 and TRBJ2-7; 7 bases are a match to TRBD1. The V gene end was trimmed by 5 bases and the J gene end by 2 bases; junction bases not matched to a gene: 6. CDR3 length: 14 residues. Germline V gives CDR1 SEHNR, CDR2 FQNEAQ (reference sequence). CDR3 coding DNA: TGTGCCAGCAGCCCGGGACAGCTCACCTACGAGCAGTACTTC. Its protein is CASSPGQLTYEQYF.

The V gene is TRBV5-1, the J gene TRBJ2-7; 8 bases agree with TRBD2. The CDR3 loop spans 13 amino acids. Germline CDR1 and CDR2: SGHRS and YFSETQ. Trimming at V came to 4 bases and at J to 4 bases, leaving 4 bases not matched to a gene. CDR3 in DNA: TGCGCCAGCAGCAGTAGCGGGGTATACGAGCAGTACTTC. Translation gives CASSSSGVYEQYF.

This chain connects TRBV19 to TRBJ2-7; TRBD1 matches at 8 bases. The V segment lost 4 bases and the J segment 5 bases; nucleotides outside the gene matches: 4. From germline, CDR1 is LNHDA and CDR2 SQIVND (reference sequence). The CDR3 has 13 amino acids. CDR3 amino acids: CASSRQGSDEQYF. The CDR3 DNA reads TGTGCCAGTAGTAGACAGGGGTCGGACGAGCAGTACTTC.

CDR3 sequence reads: CASSEFAGGYDEAFF. The CDR3 DNA sequence: TGTGCCAGCAGCGAGTTCGCAGGGGGCTATGATGAAGCTTTCTTT. The chain carries TRBV5-4 and TRBJ1-1, with TRBD1 identical over 8 bases. V was pared by 4 bases and J by 7 bases, with 12 bases of the junction left unmatched. There are 15 residues in the CDR3. Germline V gene lookup returns CDR1 SGHNT and CDR2 YYREEE (reference sequence).

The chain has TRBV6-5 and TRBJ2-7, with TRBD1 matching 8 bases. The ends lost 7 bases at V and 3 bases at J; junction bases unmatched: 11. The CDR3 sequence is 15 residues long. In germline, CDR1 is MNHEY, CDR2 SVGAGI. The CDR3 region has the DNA TGTGCCAGCACCCCGCGGGCAGGGGGCAGCTACGAGCAGTACTTC. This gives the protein CASTPRAGGSYEQYF.

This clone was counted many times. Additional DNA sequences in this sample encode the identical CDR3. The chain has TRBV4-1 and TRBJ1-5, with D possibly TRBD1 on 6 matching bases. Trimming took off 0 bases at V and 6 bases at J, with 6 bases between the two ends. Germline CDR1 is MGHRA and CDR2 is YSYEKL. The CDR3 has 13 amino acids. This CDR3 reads CASSQEGAQPQHF. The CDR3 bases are TGCGCCAGCAGCCAAGAGGGGGCTCAGCCCCAGCATTTT.

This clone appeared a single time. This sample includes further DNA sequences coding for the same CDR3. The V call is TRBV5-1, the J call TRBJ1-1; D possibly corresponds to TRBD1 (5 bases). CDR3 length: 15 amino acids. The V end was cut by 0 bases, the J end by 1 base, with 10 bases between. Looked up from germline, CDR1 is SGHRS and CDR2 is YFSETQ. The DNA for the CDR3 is TGCGCCAGCAGCTTGGTCGGGGGAGGGAACACTGAAGCTTTCTTT. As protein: CASSLVGGGNTEAFF.

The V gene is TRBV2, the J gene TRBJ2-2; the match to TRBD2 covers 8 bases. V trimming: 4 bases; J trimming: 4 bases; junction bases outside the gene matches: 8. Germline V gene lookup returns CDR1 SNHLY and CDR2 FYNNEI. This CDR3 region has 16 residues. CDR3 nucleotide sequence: TGTGCCAGCAGTGGGACTAGCCCTCGGGGCACCGGGGAGCTGTTTTTT. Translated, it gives CASSGTSPRGTGELFF.

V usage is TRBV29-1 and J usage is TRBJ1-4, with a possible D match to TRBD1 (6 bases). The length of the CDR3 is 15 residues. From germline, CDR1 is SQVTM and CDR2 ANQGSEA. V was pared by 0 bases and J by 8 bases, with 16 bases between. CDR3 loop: CSVEDWEGEGEKLFF. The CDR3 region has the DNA TGCAGCGTTGAAGATTGGGAGGGGGAAGGCGAAAAACTGTTTTTT.

The CDR3 here is CASSLHRGLDGYTF. For the CDR3, the DNA is TGCGCCAGCAGCTTGCACAGGGGGCTTGATGGCTACACCTTC. This chain joins TRBV5-1 and TRBJ1-2; 9 nucleotides align to TRBD1. CDR3 length: 14 residues. Looked up from germline, CDR1 is SGHRS and CDR2 is YFSETQ. Germline trimming cut 1 base from V and 6 bases from J; bases unmatched to any gene: 4.

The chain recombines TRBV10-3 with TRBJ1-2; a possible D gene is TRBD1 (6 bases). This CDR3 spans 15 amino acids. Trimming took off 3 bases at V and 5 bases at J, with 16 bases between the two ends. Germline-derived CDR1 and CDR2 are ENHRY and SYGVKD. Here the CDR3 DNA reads TGTGCCATCAGTGAACGGACAGCTCTCATTTATGGCTACACCTTC. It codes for CAISERTALIYGYTF.

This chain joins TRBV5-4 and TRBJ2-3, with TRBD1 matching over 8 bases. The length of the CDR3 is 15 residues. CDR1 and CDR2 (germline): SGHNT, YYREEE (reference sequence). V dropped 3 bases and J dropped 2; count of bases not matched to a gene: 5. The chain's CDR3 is CASSSKDRATDTQYF. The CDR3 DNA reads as TGTGCCAGCAGCTCGAAGGACAGGGCCACAGATACGCAGTATTTT.

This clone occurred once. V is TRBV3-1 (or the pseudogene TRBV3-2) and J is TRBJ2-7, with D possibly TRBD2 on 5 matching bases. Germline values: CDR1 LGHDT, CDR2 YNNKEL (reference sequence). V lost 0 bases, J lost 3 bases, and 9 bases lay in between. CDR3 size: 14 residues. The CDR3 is CASSQEVTNYEQYF. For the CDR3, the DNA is TGTGCCAGCAGCCAAGAGGTGACTAACTACGAGCAGTACTTC.

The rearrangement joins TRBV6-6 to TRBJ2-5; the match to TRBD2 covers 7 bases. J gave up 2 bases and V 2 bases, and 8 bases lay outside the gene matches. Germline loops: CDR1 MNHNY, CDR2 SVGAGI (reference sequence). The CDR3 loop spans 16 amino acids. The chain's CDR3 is CASSYAPGRGQETQYF. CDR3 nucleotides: TGTGCCAGCAGTTACGCCCCAGGGCGGGGGCAAGAGACCCAGTACTTC.

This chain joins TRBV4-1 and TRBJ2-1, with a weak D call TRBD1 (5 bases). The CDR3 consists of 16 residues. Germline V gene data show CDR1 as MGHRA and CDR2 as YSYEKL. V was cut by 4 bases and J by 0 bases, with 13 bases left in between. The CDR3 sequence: CASSPRQGSSYNEQFF. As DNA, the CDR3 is TGCGCCAGCAGCCCCCGGCAGGGCAGCTCCTACAATGAGCAGTTCTTC.

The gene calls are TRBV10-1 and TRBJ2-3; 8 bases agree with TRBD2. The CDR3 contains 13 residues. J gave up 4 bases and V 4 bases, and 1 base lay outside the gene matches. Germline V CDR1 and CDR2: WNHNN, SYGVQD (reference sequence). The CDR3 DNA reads TGCGCCAGCAGTGGGACTAGCCCAGATACGCAGTATTTT. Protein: CASSGTSPDTQYF.

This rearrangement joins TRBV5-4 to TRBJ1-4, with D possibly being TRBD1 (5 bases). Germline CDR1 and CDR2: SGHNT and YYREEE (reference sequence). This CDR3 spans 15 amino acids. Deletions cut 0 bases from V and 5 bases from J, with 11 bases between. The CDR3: CASSLGGALNEKLFF. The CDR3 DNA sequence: TGTGCCAGCAGCTTGGGTGGGGCCCTGAATGAAAAACTGTTTTTT.